Listed here is a single T cell receptor (beta chain). Using immunoSEQ multiplex PCR, the repertoire was profiled, and TCRdb retains in-frame clones only, with some absent. In the table there are about 81,000 clones, 75% to 85% of which are singletons. Losses at the gene ends were 8 bases for V and 1 base for J; bases not matched to a gene: 0. Looked up from germline, CDR1 is ENHRY and CDR2 is SYGVKD. CDR3 length: 14 residues. The data belong to a study of technical replicates of blood from a handful of donors. The TCR sequence derives from a human donor in good health. Some clones in this sample may be carry-over from other donors' samples. The chain uses TRBV10-3 and TRBJ2-5, with TRBD2 matching 14 bases. The specimen was PBMCs. In DNA, the CDR3 is TGTGCCATCGGGACTAGCGGGGGCCAAGAGACCCAGTACTTC. Its protein is CAIGTSGGQETQYF.